The subject of this entry is one TCR beta chain. This record comes from a study of blood T cell repertoires in COVID-19. On the study more broadly: Sites across the United States, Italy and Spain contributed samples from acute and convalescent COVID-19. T cells, B-cell-depleted T cells, or PBMCs supplied cDNA or gDNA.

Germline CDR1 reads SGHRS; CDR2 reads YFSETQ. The CDR3 sequence is 17 residues long. Germline trimming cut 3 bases from V and 4 bases from J; bases unmatched to any gene: 6. Source study methods: Reference gene primer amplification gave estimated nucleated cell counts. Libraries were prepared by immunoSEQ multiplex PCR; TCRdb keeps only in-frame clonotypes and omits some of them. The V and J calls and the clone size are those of that table, but D and trimming were determined from the DNA. The sample includes nearly 200,000 clones, over 80% of them seen just once. Those enrolled in Seattle joined during active infection and were followed longitudinally afterward.

The sample was peripheral blood. The chain has TRBV5-1 and TRBJ2-1, with 14 bases identical to TRBD2. This TCR came from a man aged 55 to 70 with COVID-19, enrolled during active disease. The CDR3 DNA sequence: TGCGCCAGCAGCTGGGGACTAGCGGGAGACAGATACAATGAGCAGTTCTTC. Its translation: CASSWGLAGDRYNEQFF.